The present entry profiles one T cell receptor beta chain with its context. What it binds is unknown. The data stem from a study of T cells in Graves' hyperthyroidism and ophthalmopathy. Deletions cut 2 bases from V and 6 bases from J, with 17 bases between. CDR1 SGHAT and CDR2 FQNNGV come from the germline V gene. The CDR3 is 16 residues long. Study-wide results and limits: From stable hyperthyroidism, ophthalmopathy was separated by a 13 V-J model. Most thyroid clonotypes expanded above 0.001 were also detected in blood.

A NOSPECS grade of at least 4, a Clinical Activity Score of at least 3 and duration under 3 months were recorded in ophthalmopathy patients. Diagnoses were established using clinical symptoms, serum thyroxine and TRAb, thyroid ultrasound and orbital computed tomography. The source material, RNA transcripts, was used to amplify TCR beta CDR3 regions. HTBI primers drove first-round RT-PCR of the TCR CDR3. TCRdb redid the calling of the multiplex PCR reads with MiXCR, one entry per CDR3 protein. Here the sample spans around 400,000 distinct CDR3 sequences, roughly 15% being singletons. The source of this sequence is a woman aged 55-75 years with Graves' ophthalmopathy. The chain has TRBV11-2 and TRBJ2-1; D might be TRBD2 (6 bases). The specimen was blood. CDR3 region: CASSLRGASVSNEQFF. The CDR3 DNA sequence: TGTGCCAGCAGCTTAAGAGGGGCTAGCGTAAGCAATGAGCAGTTCTTC.